A single sample is the source of the 9 T cell receptor beta chains below, sequenced in a study of CD8+CD57+ T cells in acquired aplastic anemia. Genomic DNA served as template for TCR beta VDJ and CDR3 profiling. TCRdb processed the reads anew with MiXCR; each CDR3 protein has one entry. The top ten clones hold less than 8.5% of a sample with about 140,000 distinct CDR3 sequences, around two fifths of them seen once. Sequencing input: sorted CD4+, CD8+, or CD8+CD57+ T cells (not recorded which) from PBMCs. These TCRs come from a human donor in good health, serving as a control.

Ten or more counts support this clonotype. The J gene is TRBJ1-1, the V gene TRBV20-1; tentatively, D is TRBD1 (6 bases). V lost 5 bases to trimming and J lost 1 base, with 14 bases between them. There are 14 residues in the CDR3. Germline V lookup: CDR1 DFQATT, CDR2 SNEGSKA (reference sequence). As DNA, the CDR3 is TGCAGTGCTCCAGGGACAACTGCGAACACTGAAGCTTTCTTT. This codes for CSAPGTTANTEAFF.

The rearrangement uses TRBV6-5 and TRBJ2-7; TRBD1 matches at 8 bases. The V segment lost 7 bases and the J segment 4 bases; nucleotides outside the gene matches: 9. The length of the CDR3 is 14 residues. Germline CDR1 is MNHEY and CDR2 is SVGAGI. The CDR3: CASIWRTGPYEQYF. CDR3 in DNA: TGTGCCAGCATTTGGAGGACAGGGCCGTACGAGCAGTACTTC.

This clonotype was found many times. The chain combines TRBV20-1 with TRBJ2-2; 9 bases line up with TRBD2. J gave up 4 bases and V 7 bases, and 1 base lay outside the gene matches. The germline V gene has CDR1 DFQATT and CDR2 SNEGSKA (reference sequence). There are 12 residues in the CDR3. The CDR3, as DNA: TGCAGTGGTAGCGGGAGCACCGGGGAGCTGTTTTTT. This sequence encodes CSGSGSTGELFF.

This clonotype was detected ten times or more. This chain links TRBV30 with TRBJ1-2, with 7 bases aligning to TRBD1. The trim removed 2 bases at V and 4 bases at J, leaving 4 bases unmatched. The CDR3 extends over 13 amino acids. The germline gives CDR1 GTSNPN, CDR2 SVGIG (reference sequence). The CDR3 region has the DNA TGTGCCTGGAGTATCGGGACAGTCTATGGCTACACCTTC. This gives the protein CAWSIGTVYGYTF.

This clonotype occurred once. The CDR3 does not close with the conserved phenylalanine or tryptophan, likely indicating a read error. The J gene is TRBJ2-5, the V gene TRBV7-8; D is undetermined. The CDR3 totals 12 residues. V was clipped by 1 base and J by 7 bases, with 7 bases between them. Germline assignment: CDR1 SGHVS and CDR2 FQNEAQ. The CDR3 DNA follows: TGTGCCAGCAGCTTAGTCTCGGTGACCCAGTACTCC. Translation gives CASSLVSVTQYS.

At least ten counts were recorded for this clonotype. The chain couples TRBV30 to TRBJ2-5; 13 bases align to TRBD2. The CDR3 loop spans 14 amino acids. V gave up 2 bases and J gave up 5 bases; unmatched junction bases: 2. In germline, CDR1 is GTSNPN, CDR2 SVGIG (reference sequence). CDR3 sequence: CAWSLGLAGETQYF. The CDR3 DNA is TGTGCCTGGAGTTTGGGACTAGCGGGGGAGACCCAGTACTTC.

This clonotype was seen at least ten times. V usage is TRBV19 and J usage is TRBJ2-7, with D perhaps TRBD1 (6 bases). CDR3 length: 13 amino acids. Per the germline V gene, CDR1 is LNHDA and CDR2 is SQIVND (reference sequence). The V and J ends lost 5 bases and 3 bases respectively, with 11 bases between them. The chain's CDR3 is CASSGTPNYEQYF. CDR3 coding DNA: TGTGCCAGTAGTGGGACACCTAACTACGAGCAGTACTTC.

The gene calls are TRBV7-8 and TRBJ2-1; TRBD2 aligns across 11 bases. CDR3 length: 16 residues. Germline trimming cut 3 bases from V and 3 bases from J; bases unmatched to any gene: 4. Germline CDR1 is SGHVS and CDR2 is FQNEAQ. CDR3 sequence (DNA): TGTGCCAGCAGCTTGGCCCTAGCGGGGGGCTACAATGAGCAGTTCTTC. Encoded protein: CASSLALAGGYNEQFF.

Note on this clonotype: This could be a read error, since a much larger clone is one nucleotide away. The rearrangement links TRBV7-9 to TRBJ2-1; 9 bases align to TRBD2. The CDR3 has 16 amino acids. V was clipped by 4 bases and J by 3 bases; unmatched bases: 7. Germline loops: CDR1 SEHNR, CDR2 FQNEAQ (reference sequence). The CDR3 here is CASSSSSGTLYNEQFF. CDR3 bases: TGTGCCAGCAGCTCGTCTAGCGGGACGCTCTACAATGAGCAGTTCTTC. Based on the CDR3 plus reference TRBV7-9 and TRBJ2-1, the full variable domain is DTGVSQNPRHKITKRGQNVTFRCDPISEHNRLYWYRQTLGQGPEFLTYFQNEAQLEKSRLLSDRFSAERPKGSFSTLEIQRTEQGDSAMYLCASSSSSGTLYNEQFFGPGTRLTVL.